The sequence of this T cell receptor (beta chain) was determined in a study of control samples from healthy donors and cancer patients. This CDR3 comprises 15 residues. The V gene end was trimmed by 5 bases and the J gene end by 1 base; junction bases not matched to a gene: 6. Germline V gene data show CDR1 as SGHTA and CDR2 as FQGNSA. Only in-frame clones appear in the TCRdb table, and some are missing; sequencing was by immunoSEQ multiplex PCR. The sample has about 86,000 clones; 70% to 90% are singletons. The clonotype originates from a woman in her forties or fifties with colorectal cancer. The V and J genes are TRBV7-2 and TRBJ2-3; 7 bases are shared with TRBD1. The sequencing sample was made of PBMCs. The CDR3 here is CASSQDRLGTDTQYF. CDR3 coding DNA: TGTGCCAGCAGCCAGGACAGGTTAGGCACAGATACGCAGTATTTT.